These T cell receptor beta chains were read from a single sample in a study of cytomegalovirus exposure and HLA in healthy donors. Profiling relied on immunoSEQ multiplex PCR, and the TCRdb table lists in-frame clones only, not all of them. Of a few hundred thousand clones listed, around 83% were seen once; the top ten hold approximately 1.5%. Sequenced material: PBMCs. The source of these receptors is a girl between 5 and 17 years old in good health and CMV-seronegative. The CDR3 runs from the conserved cysteine through the conserved F or W. D genes are given only for firm matches.

cdr3_aa | j_call | d_call | v_call
CASSLFPPRLFF | TRBJ2-2 | . | TRBV5-8
CASSEARDARENEKLFF | TRBJ1-4 | . | TRBV2
CASSLPGQGGLGNNSPLHF | TRBJ1-6 | TRBD1 | TRBV28
CAWNLGRGDTQYF | TRBJ2-3 | . | TRBV30
CASSLSGGQFFDEQYF | TRBJ2-7 | . | TRBV28
CASSQGGGGDEKLFF | TRBJ1-4 | TRBD1 | TRBV4-1
CASSDRMGNTIYF | TRBJ1-3 | . | TRBV14
CASLPRTGVDIQYF | TRBJ2-4 | TRBD1 | TRBV7-2
CASSLAVSTDRGNGYTF | TRBJ1-2 | TRBD1 | TRBV7-9
CASSMIGTGDTEAFF | TRBJ1-1 | TRBD1 | TRBV19
CASSPSVRDRERGKLFF | TRBJ1-4 | TRBD1 | TRBV7-2
CAISESGQVNEQFF | TRBJ2-1 | TRBD1 | TRBV10-3
CASNTAGASYNEQFF | TRBJ2-1 | TRBD2 | TRBV19
CASSQGRGNGYGYTF | TRBJ1-2 | . | TRBV5-6
CASTGSSGNTIYF | TRBJ1-3 | . | TRBV7-9
CAIAPGQGRNTIYF | TRBJ1-3 | TRBD1 | TRBV10-3
CAWSVSNTEAFF | TRBJ1-1 | . | TRBV30
CASSLPGLGAFF | TRBJ1-1 | . | TRBV28
CASSRKPGGDEKLFF | TRBJ1-4 | . | TRBV4-2
CASSPAGGLTLAKNIQYF | TRBJ2-4 | TRBD2 | TRBV7-3
CASSLDGDSPLHF | TRBJ1-6 | . | TRBV5-1
CASSSSGGAGTEAFF | TRBJ1-1 | . | TRBV9
CASSLGGSEQFF | TRBJ2-1 | TRBD2 | TRBV11-3
CASSSPGGEQFF | TRBJ2-1 | TRBD2 | TRBV7-9
CASSLTGDRLFF | TRBJ1-4 | TRBD1 | TRBV28
CASQPTGSTGELFF | TRBJ2-2 | . | TRBV27
CASSLDGTGGETQYF | TRBJ2-5 | TRBD1 | TRBV5-1
CASSLGTTGRDYEQYF | TRBJ2-7 | TRBD1 | TRBV5-4
CASSPMLRQGTYEQYF | TRBJ2-7 | TRBD1 | TRBV7-8
CASRSRTGKYEQYF | TRBJ2-7 | . | TRBV12-2
CASSLKAGVYNEQFF | TRBJ2-1 | TRBD2 | TRBV7-9
CASSKGSTPRLPRWEQYF | TRBJ2-7 | . | TRBV14
CASSQEWTGSTGELFF | TRBJ2-2 | TRBD1 | TRBV4-2
CARTGTGHGYTF | TRBJ1-2 | . | TRBV21-1
CASSQESGRSYNEQFF | TRBJ2-1 | . | TRBV27
CASSLSPTRDSPLHF | TRBJ1-6 | . | TRBV19
CASRWTSIYEQYF | TRBJ2-7 | TRBD2 | TRBV6-1
CASSGGANWAYEQYF | TRBJ2-7 | TRBD2 | TRBV6-1
CASSFRDRGEKLFF | TRBJ1-4 | TRBD1 | TRBV6-5
CASSSPEGRGSYEQYF | TRBJ2-7 | . | TRBV28